This TCR beta chain came from a study of CD8 T cells in Susac syndrome. The multiple sclerosis controls were treatment-naive patients, and their relapsing-remitting disease was stable or active. The CDR3 length is 14 residues. The V gene lost 0 bases and the J gene lost 2 bases, with 8 bases spanning the gap. Germline V CDR1 and CDR2: GTSNPN, SVGIG (reference sequence). RNA amounts of about 0.45 to 1 ug underwent reverse transcription with random hexamers. TCRdb re-called the immunoSEQ multiplex PCR reads with MiXCR, one entry per CDR3 protein. The data contain roughly 150,000 distinct CDR3 sequences, approximately 94% of them singletons.

Specimen: CD8+ T cells from PBMCs. This rearrangement joins TRBV30 to TRBJ1-5; D remains unclear. This sequence originates from a human donor with multiple sclerosis. The CDR3 protein is CAWSVNGGNQPQHF. In DNA, the CDR3 is TGTGCCTGGAGTGTAAACGGGGGCAATCAGCCCCAGCATTTT.